Sequencing of this T cell receptor beta chain was carried out in a study of T cells in Graves' hyperthyroidism and ophthalmopathy (dated 2019 in TCRdb). For context, the study as a whole: Peripheral blood was sampled at the time of initial diagnosis, prior to any treatment. A discovery cohort of 95 to 100 patients, roughly 43 with Graves' ophthalmopathy and about 58 with stable Graves' hyperthyroidism, was used to find distinguishing TCR V-J signatures. Whether ophthalmopathy could be predicted prospectively was tested in an independent validation cohort made up of roughly 19 hyperthyroidism patients plus 17 patients who later progressed to ophthalmopathy. For training and testing, the approximately 92 patients in the discovery cohort were randomly divided in a 7:3 ratio. In addition, the study compared T-cell repertoires in thyroid tissue and in blood from roughly 6 Graves' hyperthyroidism patients. After blood sampling, hyperthyroidism patients were treated with methimazole at a starting dose of 30 mg daily, and ophthalmopathy patients were treated with high-dose intravenous methylprednisolone. The paper describes TCR Vbeta CDR3 sequencing of more than 120 peripheral blood samples, made up of 43 ophthalmopathy patients, around 73 hyperthyroidism patients and 17 progressor patients.

The germline V gene encodes CDR1 SEHNR and CDR2 FQNEAQ (reference sequence). V and J lose 5 bases and 2 bases, and a span of 13 bases separates them. Spanning cysteine to phenylalanine, the CDR3 consists of 15 amino acids. Only the CDR3 DNA is retained, 45 bases long and in frame from the first base. As regards this clonotype: Its antigen has not been determined. Base-call qualities are not available, and no considerably larger clone is one nucleotide away.

Hyperthyroidism patients were newly diagnosed, had a disease duration of under 2 months, and were aged 18 to 65 years. Any patient with an uncontrolled infection, another autoimmune disease, pregnancy or lactation was excluded. Clinical symptoms, serum thyroxine and TRAb, thyroid ultrasound, and orbital computed tomography formed the basis for the diagnoses. Blood from progressor patients was drawn when they were first diagnosed with hyperthyroidism, before any ophthalmopathy symptoms appeared. Ficoll-Paque density gradient centrifugation was used to isolate PBMCs from about 10 ml of fresh peripheral blood. Progressor patients were defined as those initially diagnosed with Graves' hyperthyroidism in whom ophthalmopathy developed during follow-up. Total RNA was extracted with Trizol reagent, and quality was checked on an Agilent 2100 Bioanalyzer. Here is what the overall study found, with its caveats: Most expanded thyroid clonotypes (frequency above 0.001) were also detected in blood, a finding suggesting that blood repertoires may reflect thyroid immune responses. In cross-validation, a model built on a 13 V-J signature told ophthalmopathy apart from stable hyperthyroidism with under 90% sensitivity and about 81% specificity, and in testing the same model reached 80%/75%. No statistical method was used to fix the sample size in advance, and group allocation was not hidden from the investigators. During validation, the model predicted progression to ophthalmopathy a median of approximately 6 months ahead of onset, with approximately 71% sensitivity and 72% to 80% specificity.

Amplification of TCR beta CDR3 regions was carried out from RNA transcripts. For the first round of RT-PCR on the TCR CDR3, the HTBI primer set was used together with the Qiagen OneStep RT-PCR kit. Libraries were constructed in a second round of multiplex PCR, after which size selection and purification were performed. Sequencing of the libraries was done on an Illumina HiSeq2000 using paired-end 100 bp reads. Regarding the original processing steps: SOAPnuke was used to process the raw data, removing reads that contained adapters or uncalled bases, had a mean Phred below 15, or lacked an exact match to the constant primer or identifier. COPE v1.2.5 was used to merge the high-quality paired reads, and each unique nucleotide sequence was defined as a clonotype. MiTCR v1.1 was used to align clonotypes to the IMGT TRBV, TRBD and TRBJ reference segments. Only V-J combinations with frequency above 0.0001, covering about 99% of repertoires, were analysed. The TCS score was defined as F50 (clonal expansion) divided by E x V (chaos), with BLOSUM62-based TCRdist calculated between CDR3 peptides within each V-J. Welch's t-statistics and random forest reduced 450 to 600 V-J features to 13, which were used in a naive Bayes classifier (R e1071). TCRdb reanalyzed the raw reads on its own, using fastp at Q25 for trimming and MiXCR for clone calling, and kept in-frame beta chains. Merged by CDR3 protein, the rows form single entries marked with the most common genes and DNA. These V and J calls are TCRdb output, not the study's own analysis. This sample comprises hundreds of thousands of distinct CDR3 sequences, under 20% of them detected only once. Roughly a sixth of the sample lies in the top ten.

The sequencing sample was made of blood. The sequence came from a woman in her 50s with Graves' hyperthyroidism that later progressed to Graves' ophthalmopathy. The chain is made from TRBV7-9 and TRBJ2-1, with TRBD2 as a weak D call on 7 bases. CDR3 protein: CASSERGGAYNEQFF. The base sequence is TGTGCCAGCAGCGAGAGGGGGGGCGCCTACAATGAGCAGTTCTTC. Where the CDR3 stops, the reference TRBV7-9 and TRBJ2-1 genes take over; the full variable domain is DTGVSQNPRHKITKRGQNVTFRCDPISEHNRLYWYRQTLGQGPEFLTYFQNEAQLEKSRLLSDRFSAERPKGSFSTLEIQRTEQGDSAMYLCASSERGGAYNEQFFGPGTRLTVL.